Listed here are 23 T cell receptor beta chains from one sample, sequenced in a study of early T cells in non-severe SARS-CoV-2 infection. TCRdb redid the calling of the 5' RACE reads with MiXCR, one entry per CDR3 protein. The sample consists of approximately 70,000 distinct CDR3 sequences, 12% of them appearing once. This specimen consisted of whole blood, obtained at baseline. These TCRs come from an adult who was a healthcare worker with PCR-confirmed SARS-CoV-2 infection or an uninfected control (not recorded which). The donor label of this sample is uncertain.

V and J are TRBV9 and TRBJ2-7; weak D call: TRBD2 (5 bases). The V end lost 3 bases, the J end lost 6 bases, and 19 bases lay between the germline ends. The CDR3 covers 15 residues. Germline V gives CDR1 SGDLS, CDR2 YYNGEE. The CDR3 loop is CASSAHLGVAGEQYF. The CDR3 nucleotides are TGTGCCAGCAGCGCCCACCTCGGGGTGGCGGGCGAGCAGTACTTC.

Only a few counts were recorded for this clonotype. The chain uses TRBV5-1 and TRBJ2-1; D gene ambiguous. The ends were cut back, 2 bases at V and 0 bases at J, with 6 bases in the middle. Germline V lookup: CDR1 SGHRS, CDR2 YFSETQ. This CDR3 has 14 amino acids. CDR3 loop: CASSFFDSYNEQFF. CDR3 in DNA: TGCGCCAGCAGCTTTTTTGACTCCTACAATGAGCAGTTCTTC.

This clonotype was recorded at least ten times. This chain uses TRBV4-1 with TRBJ2-1, with D perhaps TRBD1 (6 bases). V was shortened by 1 base and J by 10 bases, with 11 bases between the two germline ends. CDR3 size: 13 residues. Per germline, CDR1 MGHRA and CDR2 YSYEKL. Here the CDR3 reads CASSQAGTTEQFF. DNA for the CDR3: TGCGCCAGCAGCCAAGCGGGGACAACCGAGCAGTTCTTC.

The rearrangement uses TRBV19 and TRBJ1-6, with D possibly TRBD1 on 6 matching bases. The V and J ends lost 7 bases and 9 bases respectively, with 16 bases between them. Germline V gene lookup returns CDR1 LNHDA and CDR2 SQIVND (reference sequence). CDR3 size: 14 residues. CDR3 amino acids: CASTVDRFGSPLHF. CDR3 bases: TGTGCCAGTACCGTGGACAGATTTGGTTCACCCCTCCACTTT.

The chain has TRBV5-4 and TRBJ1-2; TRBD1 might be the D (5 bases). CDR3 size: 15 residues. Trimming left V 2 bases short and J 1 base short, with 12 bases between. Germline assignment: CDR1 SGHNT and CDR2 YYREEE (reference sequence). DNA of the CDR3: TGTGCCAGCAGCTTAAGCCAGGACAATAACTATGGCTACACCTTC. Protein product: CASSLSQDNNYGYTF.

There are a few counts of this clonotype. This chain uses TRBV12-3 or TRBV12-4 with TRBJ1-4, with D maybe TRBD1 (6 bases). V lost 3 bases and J lost 2, with 19 bases in between. This CDR3 is 18 amino acids long. The DNA of the CDR3 is TGTGCCAGCAGTTTTGGTATCCAGGTCCAGGGGACTAATGAAAAACTGTTTTTT. This codes for CASSFGIQVQGTNEKLFF.

In its sample, this clonotype was seen many times. The CDR3 DNA is TGTGCCAGCAGCCAAGAGATGGCTAGCGGCAATGAGCAGTTCTTC. Its translation is CASSQEMASGNEQFF. The chain couples TRBV4-2 to TRBJ2-1; 7 positions match TRBD2. This CDR3 is built from 15 residues. CDR1 LGHNA and CDR2 YNFKEQ come from the germline V gene. After removal of 0 bases from V and 6 bases from J, the junction contained 5 bases not matched to a gene.

This clonotype was picked up many times. The chain couples TRBV5-1 to TRBJ2-3; no definite D call. CDR1 is SGHRS and CDR2 is YFSETQ in the germline V gene. CDR3 length: 15 residues. Trimming removed 0 bases from V and 3 bases from J, with 11 bases in between. CDR3 bases: TGCGCCAGCAGCTTGGCCGGAATGGAGACAGATACGCAGTATTTT. Amino acid sequence: CASSLAGMETDTQYF.

The rearrangement links TRBV5-3 to TRBJ2-1; 8 bases map to TRBD1. TRBV5-3 has ORF status, its function being uncertain. With 4 bases clipped from V and 15 bases from J, the junction kept 6 bases outside the gene matches. This CDR3 is 11 amino acids long. The CDR3 nucleotides are TGTGCCAGAAGCCCCGGACAGGGTACGTTCTTC. Protein sequence: CARSPGQGTFF.

Many counts were recorded for this clonotype. The gene calls are TRBV27 and TRBJ2-2, with 8 bases lining up with TRBD2. This CDR3 comprises 18 residues. V trimming: 0 bases; J trimming: 4 bases; junction bases outside the gene matches: 10. CDR1 and CDR2 (germline): MNHEY, SMNVEV (reference sequence). The chain's CDR3 is CASSLSMSSGGGTGELFF. The CDR3 DNA reads TGTGCCAGCAGTTTATCGATGTCAAGCGGGGGCGGCACCGGGGAGCTGTTTTTT.

This clonotype was observed at least ten times. The chain employs TRBV4-3 and TRBJ2-3, with 12 bases matching TRBD1. The CDR3 spans 16 residues. The germline CDR1 and CDR2 sequences are LGHNA and YSLEER. V trimming: 4 bases; J trimming: 1 base; junction bases outside the gene matches: 3. The DNA of the CDR3 is TGCGCCAGCAGCCCCGGGGACAGGGGGCGCACAGATACGCAGTATTTT. It specifies CASSPGDRGRTDTQYF.

This clonotype has a handful of counts. The chain combines TRBV13 with TRBJ1-2; TRBD1 aligns across 7 bases. Unmatched junction bases numbered 8, after V lost 3 bases and J lost 4 bases. Germline CDR1 and CDR2: PRHDT and FYEKMQ (reference sequence). This CDR3 spans 15 amino acids. CDR3 in DNA: TGTGCCAGCAGCTTGACAGGGTCGCCCTTCTATGGCTACACCTTC. Translation gives CASSLTGSPFYGYTF. The entire variable domain, with the rest obtained from reference TRBV13 and TRBJ1-2, is as follows: AAGVIQSPRHLIKEKRETATLKCYPIPRHDTVYWYQQGPGQDPQFLISFYEKMQSDKGSIPDRFSAQQFSDYHSELNMSSLELGDSALYFCASSLTGSPFYGYTFGSGTRLTVV.

In its sample, this clonotype was seen many times. V gene TRBV10-3 combines with J gene TRBJ2-1; D is unclear. The germline gives CDR1 ENHRY, CDR2 SYGVKD. CDR3 length equals 15 residues. Trimming shortened V by 0 bases and J by 5 bases, and 11 bases separated the two germline ends. The CDR3 DNA reads as TGTGCCATCAGTGAGTCTGGTCAGCTTAACAATGAGCAGTTCTTC. Its translation: CAISESGQLNNEQFF.

This clonotype came up a few times. The V and J genes are TRBV7-9 and TRBJ2-5; D is possibly TRBD1 (6 bases). Germline CDR1 and CDR2: SEHNR and FQNEAQ (reference sequence). Deletions cut 4 bases from V and 3 bases from J, with 12 bases between. The CDR3 runs to 14 residues. The CDR3 here is CASSSTGWEETQYF. The CDR3 DNA reads as TGTGCCAGCAGCTCAACAGGGTGGGAAGAGACCCAGTACTTC. The complete variable domain, with remaining parts taken from reference TRBV7-9 and TRBJ2-5, reads DTGVSQNPRHKITKRGQNVTFRCDPISEHNRLYWYRQTLGQGPEFLTYFQNEAQLEKSRLLSDRFSAERPKGSFSTLEIQRTEQGDSAMYLCASSSTGWEETQYFGPGTRLLVL.

This clonotype showed up just a few times. The chain is built from TRBV7-9 and TRBJ2-3; D is possibly TRBD2 (5 bases). V lost 2 bases to trimming and J lost 2 bases, with 17 bases between them. This CDR3 is built from 17 residues. The germline V gene has CDR1 SEHNR and CDR2 FQNEAQ (reference sequence). The CDR3 loop reads CASSLPATERDTDTQYF. In nucleotides, the CDR3 is TGTGCCAGCAGCTTACCCGCGACGGAGAGGGACACAGATACGCAGTATTTT. The full variable domain, its missing parts supplied by reference TRBV7-9 and TRBJ2-3, is DTGVSQNPRHKITKRGQNVTFRCDPISEHNRLYWYRQTLGQGPEFLTYFQNEAQLEKSRLLSDRFSAERPKGSFSTLEIQRTEQGDSAMYLCASSLPATERDTDTQYFGPGTRLTVL.

V and J are TRBV5-1 and TRBJ2-7; TRBD1 is a possible D gene (5 bases). This CDR3 has 14 amino acids. Germline V gene sequence: CDR1 SGHRS, CDR2 YFSETQ. The V and J ends lost 0 bases and 0 bases respectively, with 7 bases between them. The CDR3 bases are TGCGCCAGCAGCTTGGTCAGGGCCTCCTACGAGCAGTACTTC. Its translation: CASSLVRASYEQYF.

Details on this clonotype: Germline is not matched at one junction end, which may reflect a read error. The chain joins TRBV2 to TRBJ1-4; 7 bases fit TRBD1. There are 12 residues in the CDR3. Germline V gene data show CDR1 as SNHLY and CDR2 as FYNNEI. CDR3 residues: CASSEDIGGLNF. The CDR3 nucleotides read TGTGCCAGCAGTGAAGATATAGGGGGCCTTAACTTT.

This clonotype was detected ten times or more. The chain is built from TRBV25-1 and TRBJ1-6; D not certain. With 9 bases removed from V and 0 bases from J, the gap between germline ends came to 9 bases. The CDR3 runs 14 residues. Per the germline V gene, CDR1 is MGHDK and CDR2 is SYGVNS. CDR3 DNA sequence: TGTGCCAGTAGACCAGACTCCTATAATTCACCCCTCCACTTT. Amino acid sequence: CASRPDSYNSPLHF.

The V gene is TRBV12-3 or TRBV12-4, the J gene TRBJ2-7; 13 nucleotides match TRBD2. Trimming removed 2 bases from V and 7 bases from J; junction bases left unmatched: 5. The CDR3 is 15 residues long. CDR3 amino acids: CASSLPGLAGMEQYF. CDR3 bases: TGTGCCAGCAGTTTACCGGGACTAGCGGGAATGGAGCAGTACTTC.

The CDR3 protein is CASSQFQGAAEAFF. In nucleotides, the CDR3 is TGTGCCAGCAGCCAATTCCAGGGGGCCGCTGAAGCTTTCTTT. The chain has TRBV3-1 and TRBJ1-1, with TRBD1 matching over 8 bases. V shed 2 bases and J 6 bases; nucleotides not matched to a gene: 5. The germline V gene encodes CDR1 LGHDT and CDR2 YNNKEL (reference sequence). The CDR3 is 14 residues long.

The chain is built from TRBV20-1 and TRBJ2-3; either TRBD1 or TRBD2 may fit D (5 bases each). This CDR3 is 13 amino acids long. Germline assignment: CDR1 DFQATT and CDR2 SNEGSKA (reference sequence). The V end lost 7 bases, the J end lost 3 bases, and 14 bases lay between the germline ends. The CDR3 loop is CSVIGDGTDTQYF. The DNA of the CDR3 is TGCAGTGTCATCGGGGACGGGACAGATACGCAGTATTTT.

This clonotype was recorded at least ten times. The chain uses TRBV7-2 and TRBJ1-6, with 10 bases matching TRBD1. The germline V gene encodes CDR1 SGHTA and CDR2 FQGNSA. Trimming removed 5 bases from V and 9 bases from J; junction bases left unmatched: 10. The CDR3 runs 16 residues. The CDR3, as DNA: TGTGCCAGCAGCCCCCGGGACAGGGGAAAGTCTTCACCCCTCCACTTT. It specifies CASSPRDRGKSSPLHF.

This clonotype was seen more than once but under ten times. The chain has TRBV18 and TRBJ2-7; D tentatively fits TRBD1 or TRBD2 (5 bases each). CDR1 and CDR2 (germline): KGHSH, LQKENI. Trimming stripped 5 bases from V and 8 bases from J, with 19 bases between. The CDR3 has 14 residues. In nucleotides, the CDR3 is TGTGCCAGCTCAATTGGGGCGCGGAGGACCAAGCAGTACTTC. Protein product: CASSIGARRTKQYF.